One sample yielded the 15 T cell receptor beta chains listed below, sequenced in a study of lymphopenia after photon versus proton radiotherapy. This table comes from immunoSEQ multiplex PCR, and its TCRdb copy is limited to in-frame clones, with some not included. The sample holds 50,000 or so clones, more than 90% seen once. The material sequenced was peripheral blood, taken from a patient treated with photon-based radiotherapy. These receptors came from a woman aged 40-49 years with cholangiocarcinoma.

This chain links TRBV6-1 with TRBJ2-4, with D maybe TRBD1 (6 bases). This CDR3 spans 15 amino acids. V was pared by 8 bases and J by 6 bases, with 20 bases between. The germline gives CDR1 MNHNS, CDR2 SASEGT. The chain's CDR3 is CASSKADRERNIQYF. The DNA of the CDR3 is TGTGCCAGCTCCAAGGCGGACAGAGAAAGAAACATTCAGTACTTC.

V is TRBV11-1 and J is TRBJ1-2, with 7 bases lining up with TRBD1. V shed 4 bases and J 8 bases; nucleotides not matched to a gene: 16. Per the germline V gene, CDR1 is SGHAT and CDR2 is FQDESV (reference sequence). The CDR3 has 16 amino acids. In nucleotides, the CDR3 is TGTGCCAGCAGCTCGCTCGGGGCCAGGGGGTTAGAAGGCTACACCTTC. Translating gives CASSSLGARGLEGYTF.

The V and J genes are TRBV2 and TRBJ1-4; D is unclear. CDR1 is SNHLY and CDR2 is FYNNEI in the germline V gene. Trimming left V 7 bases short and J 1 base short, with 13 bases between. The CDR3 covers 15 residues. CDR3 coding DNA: TGTGCCAGCAATCGTCCCCGAGTAACTAATGAAAAACTGTTTTTT. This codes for CASNRPRVTNEKLFF.

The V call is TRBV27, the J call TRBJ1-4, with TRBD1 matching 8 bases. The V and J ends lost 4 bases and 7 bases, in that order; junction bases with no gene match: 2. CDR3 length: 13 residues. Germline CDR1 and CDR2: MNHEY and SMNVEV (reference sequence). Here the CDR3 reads CASSSDRAEKLFF. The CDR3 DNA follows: TGTGCCAGCAGTTCGGACAGGGCTGAAAAACTGTTTTTT.

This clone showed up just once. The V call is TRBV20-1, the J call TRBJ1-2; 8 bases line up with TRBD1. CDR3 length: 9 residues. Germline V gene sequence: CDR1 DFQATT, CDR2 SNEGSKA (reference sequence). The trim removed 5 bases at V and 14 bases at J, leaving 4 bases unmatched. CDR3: CSAARDRTF. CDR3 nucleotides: TGCAGTGCTGCACGGGACAGGACCTTC.

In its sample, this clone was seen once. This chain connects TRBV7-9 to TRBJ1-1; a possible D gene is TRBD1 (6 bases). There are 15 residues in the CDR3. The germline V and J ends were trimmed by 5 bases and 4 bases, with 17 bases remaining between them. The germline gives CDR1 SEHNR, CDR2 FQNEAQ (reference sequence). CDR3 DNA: TGTGCCAGCAGCCCTACAGGGACCGGAGGCACTGAAGCTTTCTTT. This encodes CASSPTGTGGTEAFF.

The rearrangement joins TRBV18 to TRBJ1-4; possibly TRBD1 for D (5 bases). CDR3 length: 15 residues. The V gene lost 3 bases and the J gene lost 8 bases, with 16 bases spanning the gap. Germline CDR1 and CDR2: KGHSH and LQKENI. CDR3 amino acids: CASSPGRGRTEKLFF. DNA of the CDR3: TGTGCCAGCTCACCTGGGAGGGGCAGGACCGAAAAACTGTTTTTT.

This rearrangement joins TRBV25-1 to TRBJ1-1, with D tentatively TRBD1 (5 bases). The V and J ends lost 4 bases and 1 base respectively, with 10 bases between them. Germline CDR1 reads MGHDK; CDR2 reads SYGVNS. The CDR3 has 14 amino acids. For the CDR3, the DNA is TGTGCCAGCAGTGGCCCAACAGGGAACACTGAAGCTTTCTTT. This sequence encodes CASSGPTGNTEAFF.

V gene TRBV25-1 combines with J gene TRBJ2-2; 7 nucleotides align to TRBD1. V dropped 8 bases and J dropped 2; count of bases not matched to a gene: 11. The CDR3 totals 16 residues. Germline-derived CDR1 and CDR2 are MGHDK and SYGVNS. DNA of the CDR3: TGTGCCAGCGCCGGTTTCGGGACAGTTAACACCGGGGAGCTGTTTTTT. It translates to CASAGFGTVNTGELFF.

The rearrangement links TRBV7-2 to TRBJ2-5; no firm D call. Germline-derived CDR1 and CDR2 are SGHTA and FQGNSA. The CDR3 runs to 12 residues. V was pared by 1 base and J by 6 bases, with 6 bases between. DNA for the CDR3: TGTGCCAGCAGCTTAGACATCAAGACCCAGTACTTC. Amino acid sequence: CASSLDIKTQYF.

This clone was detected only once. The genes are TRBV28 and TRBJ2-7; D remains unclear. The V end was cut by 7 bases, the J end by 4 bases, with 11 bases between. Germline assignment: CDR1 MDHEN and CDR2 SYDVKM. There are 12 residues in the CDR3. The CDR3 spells CASTTLPYEQYF. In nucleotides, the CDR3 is TGTGCCAGCACCACTCTCCCTTACGAGCAGTACTTC.

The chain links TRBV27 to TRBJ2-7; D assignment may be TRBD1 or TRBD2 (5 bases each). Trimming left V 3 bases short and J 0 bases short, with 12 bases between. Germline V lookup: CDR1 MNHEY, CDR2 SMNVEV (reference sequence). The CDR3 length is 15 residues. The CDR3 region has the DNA TGTGCCAGCAGTTTCTGGGGGATCGGCTCCTACGAGCAGTACTTC. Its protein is CASSFWGIGSYEQYF.

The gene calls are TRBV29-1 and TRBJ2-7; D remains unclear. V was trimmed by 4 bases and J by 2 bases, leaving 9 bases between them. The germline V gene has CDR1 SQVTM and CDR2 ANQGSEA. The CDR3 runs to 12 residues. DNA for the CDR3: TGCAGCGTTGGGTCACTCACCTACGAGCAGTACTTC. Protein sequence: CSVGSLTYEQYF.

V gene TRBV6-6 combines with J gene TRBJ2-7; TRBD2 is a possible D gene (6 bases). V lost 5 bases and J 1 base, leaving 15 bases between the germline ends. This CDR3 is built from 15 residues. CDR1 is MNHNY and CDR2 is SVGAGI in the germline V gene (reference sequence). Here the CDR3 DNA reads TGTGCCAGCAGTCAGACTTGGGACTTTTCCTACGAGCAGTACTTC. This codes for CASSQTWDFSYEQYF.

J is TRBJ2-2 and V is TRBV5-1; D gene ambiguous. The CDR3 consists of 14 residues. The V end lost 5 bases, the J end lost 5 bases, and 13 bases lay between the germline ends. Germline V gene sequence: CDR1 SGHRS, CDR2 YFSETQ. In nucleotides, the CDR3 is TGCGCCAGCAGTCTAGTTTTGGGGACCGGGGAGCTGTTTTTT. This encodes CASSLVLGTGELFF.